This record looks at one T cell receptor beta chain sequence and its context. The germline V and J ends were trimmed by 2 bases and 4 bases, with 8 bases remaining between them. The CDR3 runs to 13 residues. Germline loops: CDR1 MDHEN, CDR2 SYDVKM. The protocol was immunoSEQ multiplex PCR, while the TCRdb copy is restricted to in-frame clones and leaves out a portion. The profile shows roughly 280,000 clones, approximately 86% of them singletons. The record originates from a study of cytomegalovirus exposure and HLA in healthy donors. Sequenced: PBMCs. This sequence joins TRBV28 and TRBJ1-2; D not certain. The sequence was obtained from a woman under 30 in good health and CMV-seronegative. CDR3 DNA sequence: TGTGCCAGCAGTTTAGCGGGAACCTATGGCTACACCTTC. This encodes CASSLAGTYGYTF.